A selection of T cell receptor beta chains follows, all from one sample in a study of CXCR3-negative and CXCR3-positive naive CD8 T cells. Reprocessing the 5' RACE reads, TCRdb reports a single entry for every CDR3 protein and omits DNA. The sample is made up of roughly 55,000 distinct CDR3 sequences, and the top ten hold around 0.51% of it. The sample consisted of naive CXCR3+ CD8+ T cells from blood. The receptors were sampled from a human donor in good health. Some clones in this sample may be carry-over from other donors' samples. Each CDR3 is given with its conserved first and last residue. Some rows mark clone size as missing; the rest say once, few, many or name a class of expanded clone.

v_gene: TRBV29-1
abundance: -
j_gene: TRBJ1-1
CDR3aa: CSVEAGMTGTTEAFF

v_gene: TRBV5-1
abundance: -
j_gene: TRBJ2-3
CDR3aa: CASADASGSTDTQYF

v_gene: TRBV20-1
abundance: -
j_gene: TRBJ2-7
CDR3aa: CSAHGGGWTYEQYF

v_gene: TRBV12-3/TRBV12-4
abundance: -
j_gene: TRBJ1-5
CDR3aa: CASTLLSSNQPQHF

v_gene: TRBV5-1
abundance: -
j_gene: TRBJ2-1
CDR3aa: CASSPIYTVNNEQFF

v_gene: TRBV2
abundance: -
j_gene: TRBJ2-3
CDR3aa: CASPRGQVDTQYF

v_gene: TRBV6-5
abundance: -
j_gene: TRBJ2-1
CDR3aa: CASTYRQGANEQFF

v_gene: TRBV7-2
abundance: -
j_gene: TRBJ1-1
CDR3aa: CASSLALGGEAEAFF

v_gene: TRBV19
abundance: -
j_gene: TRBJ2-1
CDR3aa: CASRAGRGYNEQFF

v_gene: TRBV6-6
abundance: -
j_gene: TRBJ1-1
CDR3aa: CASSSLGAMNTEAFF

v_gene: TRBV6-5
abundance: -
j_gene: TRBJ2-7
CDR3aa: CASTTRGGAYEQYF

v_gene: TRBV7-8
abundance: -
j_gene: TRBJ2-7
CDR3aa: CASRDLGTGYYEQYF

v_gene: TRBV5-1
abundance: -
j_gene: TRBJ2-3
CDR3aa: CASSVRGLAGDTDTQYF

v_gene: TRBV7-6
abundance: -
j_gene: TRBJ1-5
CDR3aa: CASSQDSNQPQHF

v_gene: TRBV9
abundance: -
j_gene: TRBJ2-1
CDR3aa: CASSEGQGTYNEQFF

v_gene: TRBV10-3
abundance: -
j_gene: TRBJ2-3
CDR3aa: CAISESWDTQYF

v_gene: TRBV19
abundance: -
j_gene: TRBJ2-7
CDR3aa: CASSIVLLGGEYEQYF

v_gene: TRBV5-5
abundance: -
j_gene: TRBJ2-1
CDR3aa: CASSSGLAGEGEQFF

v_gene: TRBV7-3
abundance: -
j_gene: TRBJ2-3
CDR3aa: CASSLTGSPEGDTQYF

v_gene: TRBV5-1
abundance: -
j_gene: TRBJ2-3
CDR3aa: CASSQDPTLGDTQYF

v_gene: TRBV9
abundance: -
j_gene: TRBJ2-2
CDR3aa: CASSVAWNTGELFF

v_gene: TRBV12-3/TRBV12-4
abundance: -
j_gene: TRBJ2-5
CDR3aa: CASSLSGETQYF

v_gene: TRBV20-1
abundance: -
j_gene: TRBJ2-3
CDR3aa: CSARASEDLTDTQYF

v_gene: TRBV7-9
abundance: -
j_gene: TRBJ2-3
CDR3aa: CASSLLALDTQYF

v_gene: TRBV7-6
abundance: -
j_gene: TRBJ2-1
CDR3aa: CASSLAPTGRSYNEQFF

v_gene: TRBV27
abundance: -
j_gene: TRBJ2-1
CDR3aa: CASSHRDRVLYEQFF

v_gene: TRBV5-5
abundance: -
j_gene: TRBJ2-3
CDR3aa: CASSLELAGITDTQYF

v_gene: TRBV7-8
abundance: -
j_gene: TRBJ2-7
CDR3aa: CASSQTSSYEQYF

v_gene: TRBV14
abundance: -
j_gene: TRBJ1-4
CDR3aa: CASSQIRGANEKLFF

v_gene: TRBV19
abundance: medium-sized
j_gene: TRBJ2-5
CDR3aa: CASSIASTGAQYF

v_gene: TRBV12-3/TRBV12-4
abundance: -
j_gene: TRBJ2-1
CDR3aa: CASSSAGQGAMNEQFF

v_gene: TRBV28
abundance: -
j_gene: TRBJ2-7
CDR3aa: CAIEGGQGPEQYF

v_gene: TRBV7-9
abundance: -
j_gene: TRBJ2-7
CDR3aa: CASSLTTGFEQYF

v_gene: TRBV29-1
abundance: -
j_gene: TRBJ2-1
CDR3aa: CSVERSGSGLNEQFF

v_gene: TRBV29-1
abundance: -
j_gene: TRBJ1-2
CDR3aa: CSFRTGGFYGYTF

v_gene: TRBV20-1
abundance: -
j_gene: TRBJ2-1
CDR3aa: CSASGVLAGGYSYNEQFF

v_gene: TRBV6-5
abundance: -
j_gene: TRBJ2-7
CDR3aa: CASSYSTPREYEQYF

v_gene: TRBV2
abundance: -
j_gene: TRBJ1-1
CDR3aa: CASRVGPNTEAFF

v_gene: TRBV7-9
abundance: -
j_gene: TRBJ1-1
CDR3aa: CASSFYADLNTEAFF

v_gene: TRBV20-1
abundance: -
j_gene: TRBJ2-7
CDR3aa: CSAPNGRSYEQYF

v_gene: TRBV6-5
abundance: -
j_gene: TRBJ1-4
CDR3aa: CASSYSAPELSTNEKLFF